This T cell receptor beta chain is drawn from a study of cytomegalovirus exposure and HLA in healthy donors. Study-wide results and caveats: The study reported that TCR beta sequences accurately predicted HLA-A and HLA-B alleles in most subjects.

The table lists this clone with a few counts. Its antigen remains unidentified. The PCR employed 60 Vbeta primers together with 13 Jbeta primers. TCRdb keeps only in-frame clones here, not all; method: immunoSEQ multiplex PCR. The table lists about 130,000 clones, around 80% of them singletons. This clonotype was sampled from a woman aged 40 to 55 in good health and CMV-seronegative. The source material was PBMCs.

CDR3 amino acids: CASSPGLAGVPGELFF. CDR3 bases: TGCGCCAGCAGCCCCGGACTAGCGGGAGTCCCCGGGGAGCTGTTTTTT. V usage is TRBV5-1 and J usage is TRBJ2-2; 13 nucleotides line up with TRBD2. The V gene's germline CDR1 is SGHRS and CDR2 YFSETQ. The CDR3 sequence is 16 residues long. J lost 6 bases, V lost 4 bases, and 6 bases had no gene match.